The clone carrying this TCR beta chain was detected once. Method: immunoSEQ multiplex PCR; TCRdb's copy keeps in-frame clones and lacks some. The sample yields over 60,000 clones, around 93% seen once. The source of the sample is a study of technical replicates of blood from a handful of donors. V was shortened by 0 bases and J by 1 base, with 8 bases between the two germline ends. This CDR3 spans 15 amino acids. Germline-derived CDR1 and CDR2 are SGHNT and YYREEE (reference sequence). The rearrangement uses TRBV5-4 and TRBJ2-1, with a possible D match to TRBD1 (6 bases). The clonotype originates from a human donor in good health. The sample was T cells isolated from PBMCs. The CDR3 loop is CASSLDGQSYNEQFF. DNA for the CDR3: TGTGCCAGCAGCTTGGATGGACAGTCCTACAATGAGCAGTTCTTC.